These 28 T cell receptor beta chains came from one sample sequenced in a study of blood T cells in healthy people across ages. The second PCR ran about 6 to 11 cycles with a sample-barcoded 5' primer and J-beta primers. TCRdb fed the 5' RACE reads into MiXCR, producing one record per CDR3 protein. Here the sample spans about 1.7 million distinct CDR3 sequences, 28% being singletons. Sequencing was done on a sample of blood. The receptor set was obtained from a woman aged 25 to 39 in good health.

V and J are TRBV28 and TRBJ1-5, with 9 bases lining up with TRBD1. The CDR3 is 14 residues long. Trimming cost V 3 bases and J 10 bases; bases outside gene matches: 7. Germline values: CDR1 MDHEN, CDR2 SYDVKM. The chain's CDR3 is CASSFGDREGPQHF. CDR3 in DNA: TGTGCCAGCAGTTTTGGGGACAGGGAAGGCCCCCAGCATTTT.

About this clonotype itself: Sequence at one end of the junction differs from germline and may be a read error. The chain links TRBV3-1 to TRBJ2-7, with 9 bases fitting TRBD2. Germline V gene data show CDR1 as LGHDT and CDR2 as YNNKEL (reference sequence). This CDR3 has 14 residues. The CDR3 sequence is CTSSAGTSPYEQYF. The CDR3 nucleotides read TGTACCAGCAGCGCCGGGACTAGCCCCTACGAGCAGTACTTC.

At least ten counts were recorded for this clonotype. The chain links TRBV20-1 to TRBJ2-5; 13 bases map to TRBD2. CDR1 DFQATT and CDR2 SNEGSKA come from the germline V gene (reference sequence). The CDR3 loop spans 16 amino acids. V trimming: 3 bases; J trimming: 0 bases; junction bases outside the gene matches: 4. The CDR3 bases are TGCAGTGCTAGCCGACTAGCGGGGGGATACCAAGAGACCCAGTACTTC. Translated: CSASRLAGGYQETQYF.

This clonotype was recorded at least ten times. The V call is TRBV9, the J call TRBJ2-5; 7 bases are a match to TRBD2. The CDR3 is 16 amino acids. J gave up 4 bases and V 0 bases, and 9 bases lay outside the gene matches. Germline CDR1 SGDLS, CDR2 YYNGEE. CDR3 sequence reads: CASSVVVDPGGETQYF. In DNA form, the CDR3 reads TGTGCCAGCAGCGTAGTAGTTGACCCGGGGGGAGAGACCCAGTACTTC.

The chain employs TRBV7-2 and TRBJ1-5; D is possibly TRBD1 (6 bases). CDR3 length: 17 residues. Trimming cost V 1 base and J 2 bases, with 15 bases left between them. Germline V lookup: CDR1 SGHTA, CDR2 FQGNSA. CDR3 loop: CASSLDVRGAGNQPQHF. The DNA for the CDR3 is TGTGCCAGCAGCTTAGACGTCAGGGGCGCTGGCAATCAGCCCCAGCATTTT.

Details on this clonotype: One end of the junction varies from germline; a read error may be responsible. The V call is TRBV5-1, the J call TRBJ2-5, with D perhaps TRBD1 (6 bases). The CDR3 has 13 residues. The germline CDR1 and CDR2 sequences are SGHRS and YFSETQ. CDR3 sequence reads: CAGSLRGDNEQYF. The DNA for the CDR3 is TGCGCCGGCAGCTTGAGAGGGGACAATGAGCAGTACTTC.

The V and J genes are TRBV4-1 and TRBJ1-5, with D possibly matching TRBD1 (6 bases). CDR1 MGHRA and CDR2 YSYEKL come from the germline V gene. The CDR3 loop spans 18 amino acids. V was shortened by 0 bases and J by 1 base, with 16 bases between the two germline ends. The CDR3 DNA follows: TGCGCCAGCAGCCAAGAAGGGTGGGGGGGCGGAAGCAATCAGCCCCAGCATTTT. Translated, it gives CASSQEGWGGGSNQPQHF.

This clonotype showed up many times. The chain employs TRBV29-1 and TRBJ1-2; TRBD1 matches 7 bases. The V gene end was trimmed by 7 bases and the J gene end by 0 bases; junction bases not matched to a gene: 5. The CDR3 has 13 residues. The germline V gene encodes CDR1 SQVTM and CDR2 ANQGSEA. For the CDR3, the DNA is TGCAGCGATGGAAGGGGGCCTAACTATGGCTACACCTTC. It translates to CSDGRGPNYGYTF. Full variable domain (missing parts from reference TRBV29-1 and TRBJ1-2): SAVISQKPSRDICQRGTSLTIQCQVDSQVTMMFWYRQQPGQSLTLIATANQGSEATYESGFVIDKFPISRPNLTFSTLTVSNMSPEDSSIYLCSDGRGPNYGYTFGSGTRLTVV.

This clonotype showed up just a few times. The V call is TRBV5-1, the J call TRBJ1-2; D not resolved. Deletions cut 3 bases from V and 6 bases from J, with 12 bases between. The CDR3 contains 13 residues. Germline lookup yields CDR1 SGHRS and CDR2 YFSETQ. The CDR3, as DNA: TGCGCCAGCAGCTGGACTCTCAGTGATGGCTACACCTTC. As protein: CASSWTLSDGYTF.

This clonotype was picked up many times. The rearrangement links TRBV7-2 to TRBJ1-5; no firm D call. Per germline, CDR1 SGHTA and CDR2 FQGNSA. The CDR3 loop spans 15 amino acids. V lost 5 bases to trimming and J lost 4 bases, with 15 bases between them. The CDR3 DNA is TGTGCCAGCAGCGGGGTTCGGGCGGCTAATCAGCCCCAGCATTTT. It yields the protein CASSGVRAANQPQHF.

This chain links TRBV11-3 with TRBJ2-3, with 7 positions matching TRBD2. The ends lost 3 bases at V and 2 bases at J; junction bases unmatched: 14. CDR3 size: 18 residues. In germline, CDR1 is SGHNT, CDR2 YENEEA. The CDR3 DNA is TGTGCCAGCAGCTTTGGAGGGAGAAGCGGGATAAACACAGATACGCAGTATTTT. It translates to CASSFGGRSGINTDTQYF.

This clonotype occurred many times. DNA of the CDR3: TGCGCCAGCAGCCAAGCCCGTAACTATGGCTACACCTTC. This gives the protein CASSQARNYGYTF. The chain couples TRBV4-1 to TRBJ1-2; D remains ambiguous. The CDR3 has 13 amino acids. CDR1 is MGHRA and CDR2 is YSYEKL in the germline V gene. Trimming left V 1 base short and J 1 base short, with 4 bases between.

Details on this clonotype: One junction end does not reproduce the germline sequence, and a read error may be involved. This rearrangement joins TRBV27 to TRBJ1-2, with D perhaps TRBD1 (6 bases). Germline V CDR1 and CDR2: MNHEY, SMNVEV (reference sequence). The CDR3 extends over 13 amino acids. The CDR3 protein is CASSFGGGGGCTF. The CDR3 bases are TGTGCCAGCAGTTTTGGGGGCGGCGGTGGCTGCACCTTC.

The chain carries TRBV12-3 or TRBV12-4 and TRBJ2-5; 7 nucleotides line up with TRBD2. V was clipped by 7 bases and J by 4 bases; unmatched bases: 9. CDR3 size: 14 residues. The DNA for the CDR3 is TGTGCCAGCACCTTCGCGGGACTAAGAGAGACCCAGTACTTC. As protein: CASTFAGLRETQYF.

This clonotype was observed at least ten times. One end of the junction fails to match germline, which may point to a read error. This chain links TRBV7-9 with TRBJ1-2, with D unclear. In germline, CDR1 is SEHNR, CDR2 FQNEAQ (reference sequence). The CDR3 length is 13 residues. CDR3 nucleotides: TGTGCTAGCAGCACTACCCCACTCTATGGCTACACCTTC. The encoded protein is CASSTTPLYGYTF.

This clonotype was seen repeatedly, ten times or more. This rearrangement joins TRBV29-1 to TRBJ2-7; a possible D gene is TRBD1 (5 bases). The germline CDR1 and CDR2 sequences are SQVTM and ANQGSEA. V lost 5 bases to trimming and J lost 5 bases, with 10 bases between them. This CDR3 is built from 11 residues. The CDR3 protein is CSVPQGNEQYF. The CDR3 nucleotides are TGCAGCGTTCCTCAGGGAAACGAGCAGTACTTC.

This clonotype was seen ten or more times. The chain has TRBV3-1 and TRBJ2-7; the D is unclear. CDR1 is LGHDT, CDR2 YNNKEL, per germline (reference sequence). The CDR3 runs to 13 residues. The V and J ends lost 2 bases and 3 bases respectively, with 8 bases between them. This chain's CDR3 is CASSQMGIYEQYF. CDR3 DNA: TGTGCCAGCAGCCAAATGGGGATCTACGAGCAGTACTTC.

This chain uses TRBV20-1 with TRBJ1-5, with TRBD1 matching 8 bases. This CDR3 contains 16 residues. Germline V gives CDR1 DFQATT, CDR2 SNEGSKA (reference sequence). The trim removed 0 bases at V and 6 bases at J, leaving 10 bases unmatched. The CDR3 is CSARDITGGDRQPQHF. DNA for the CDR3: TGCAGTGCTAGAGATATCACAGGGGGTGATCGTCAGCCCCAGCATTTT.

This clonotype was counted at least ten times. V and J are TRBV20-1 and TRBJ2-7, with 7 bases lining up with TRBD1. Germline assignment: CDR1 DFQATT and CDR2 SNEGSKA (reference sequence). After removal of 2 bases from V and 4 bases from J, the junction contained 8 bases not matched to a gene. The CDR3 is 14 amino acids. CDR3 nucleotides: TGCAGTGCTAGACAACCTCGGGACAGATACGAGCAGTACTTC. This encodes CSARQPRDRYEQYF.

The sample holds many counts of this clonotype. The V gene is TRBV10-3, the J gene TRBJ2-4; D unresolved. Germline V gene data show CDR1 as ENHRY and CDR2 as SYGVKD. This CDR3 contains 14 residues. Trimming shortened V by 6 bases and J by 0 bases, and 9 bases separated the two germline ends. CDR3: CAISTEIAKNIQYF. The CDR3 DNA sequence: TGTGCCATCAGCACAGAGATAGCCAAAAACATTCAGTACTTC.

This chain joins TRBV10-1 and TRBJ2-3; 7 bases are shared with TRBD2. Germline V gene sequence: CDR1 WNHNN, CDR2 SYGVQD (reference sequence). V trimming: 4 bases; J trimming: 1 base; junction bases outside the gene matches: 5. CDR3 size: 15 residues. In DNA form, the CDR3 reads TGCGCCAGCAGTGGTGGGACTACGGGCACAGATACGCAGTATTTT. It translates to CASSGGTTGTDTQYF.

The chain links TRBV27 to TRBJ1-2; the D is unclear. CDR1 and CDR2 from the germline V gene are MNHEY and SMNVEV (reference sequence). The V end was cut by 2 bases, the J end by 3 bases, with 7 bases between. This CDR3 is built from 13 residues. The CDR3 DNA sequence: TGTGCCAGCAGTTTAGGACCGTACTATGGCTACACCTTC. This translates into CASSLGPYYGYTF.

This chain links TRBV7-9 with TRBJ2-1; perhaps TRBD2 as D (5 bases). Trimming removed 5 bases from V and 10 bases from J, with 18 bases in between. CDR3 length equals 14 residues. Germline CDR1 and CDR2: SEHNR and FQNEAQ (reference sequence). As DNA, the CDR3 is TGTGCCAGCAGCATAACGGCCGAGGAGGCGGAGCAGTTCTTC. Translated, it gives CASSITAEEAEQFF.

This clonotype was counted between two and nine times. The V call is TRBV19, the J call TRBJ1-5; D not resolved. V dropped 4 bases and J dropped 1 base, with 17 bases sitting between them. This CDR3 region has 17 residues. Germline CDR1 LNHDA, CDR2 SQIVND (reference sequence). The CDR3 loop reads CASSTLNSGVSNQPQHF. The CDR3 DNA reads as TGTGCCAGTAGTACTCTAAATTCCGGGGTCAGCAATCAGCCCCAGCATTTT.

V usage is TRBV3-1 and J usage is TRBJ1-1; D is ambiguous. The V gene lost 4 bases and the J gene lost 8 bases, with 17 bases spanning the gap. There are 14 residues in the CDR3. Per the germline V gene, CDR1 is LGHDT and CDR2 is YNNKEL (reference sequence). CDR3 sequence: CASSRSIGEGEAFF. The CDR3 DNA is TGTGCCAGCAGCCGGTCAATCGGGGAGGGAGAAGCTTTCTTT.

V usage is TRBV12-3 or TRBV12-4 and J usage is TRBJ2-3; the D is unclear. Trimming pared 6 bases from V and 6 bases from J, leaving 7 bases between. The CDR3 length is 11 residues. The CDR3 reads CASSPWDTQYF. CDR3 DNA sequence: TGTGCCAGCAGCCCATGGGATACGCAGTATTTT.

The chain carries TRBV5-1 and TRBJ2-5; TRBD2 aligns across 9 bases. CDR3 length: 18 residues. V was clipped by 3 bases and J by 3 bases; unmatched bases: 15. CDR1 and CDR2 (germline): SGHRS, YFSETQ. This CDR3 is CASSSPPLKTSGKETQYF. In DNA, the CDR3 is TGCGCCAGCAGCTCGCCACCCTTGAAGACTAGCGGTAAAGAGACCCAGTACTTC.

The chain couples TRBV6-9 to TRBJ2-7; D is tentatively TRBD1 or TRBD2 (5 bases each). Trimming took off 0 bases at V and 5 bases at J, with 8 bases between the two ends. From germline, CDR1 is MNHGY and CDR2 SVAAGI. This CDR3 is 13 amino acids long. In DNA, the CDR3 is TGTGCCAGCAGTTATTCGAGGGACCACGAGCAGTACTTC. Residues: CASSYSRDHEQYF.